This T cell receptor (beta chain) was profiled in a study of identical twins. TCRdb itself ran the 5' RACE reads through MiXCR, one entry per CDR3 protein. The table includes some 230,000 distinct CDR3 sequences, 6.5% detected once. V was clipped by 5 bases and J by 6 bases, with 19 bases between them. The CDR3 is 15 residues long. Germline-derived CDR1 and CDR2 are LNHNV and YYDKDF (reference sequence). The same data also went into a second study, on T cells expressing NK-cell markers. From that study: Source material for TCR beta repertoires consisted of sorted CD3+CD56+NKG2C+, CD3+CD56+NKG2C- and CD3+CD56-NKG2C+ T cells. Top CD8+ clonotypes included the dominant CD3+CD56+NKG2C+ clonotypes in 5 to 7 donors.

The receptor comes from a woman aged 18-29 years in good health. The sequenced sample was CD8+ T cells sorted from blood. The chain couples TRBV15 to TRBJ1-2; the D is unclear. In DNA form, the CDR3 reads TGTGCCACCAGCTCTCGAGGTGGGTGGGATAATGGCTACACCTTC. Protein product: CATSSRGGWDNGYTF.